This T cell receptor beta chain was profiled in a study of T cells in Graves' hyperthyroidism and ophthalmopathy. In this sample, this clonotype turned up many times. The trim removed 7 bases at V and 1 base at J, leaving 7 bases unmatched. The length of the CDR3 is 15 residues. The germline V gene has CDR1 MNHEY and CDR2 SVGEGT. Regions amplified from RNA transcripts were the TCR beta CDR3 regions. In the first-round RT-PCR of the TCR CDR3, the HTBI primer set was used. Using its own MiXCR run on the multiplex PCR reads, TCRdb lists one record per CDR3 protein. The table has around 600,000 distinct CDR3 sequences, approximately 15% seen once.

The sequencing sample was made of blood. This clonotype was sampled from a woman aged 18-29 years with Graves' ophthalmopathy. This chain links TRBV6-2 or TRBV6-3 with TRBJ2-5; TRBD1 agrees at 9 bases. The CDR3 DNA reads TGTGCCAGCATCGGTGGACAGGGGTCCCAAGAGACCCAGTACTTC. Translation gives CASIGGQGSQETQYF.